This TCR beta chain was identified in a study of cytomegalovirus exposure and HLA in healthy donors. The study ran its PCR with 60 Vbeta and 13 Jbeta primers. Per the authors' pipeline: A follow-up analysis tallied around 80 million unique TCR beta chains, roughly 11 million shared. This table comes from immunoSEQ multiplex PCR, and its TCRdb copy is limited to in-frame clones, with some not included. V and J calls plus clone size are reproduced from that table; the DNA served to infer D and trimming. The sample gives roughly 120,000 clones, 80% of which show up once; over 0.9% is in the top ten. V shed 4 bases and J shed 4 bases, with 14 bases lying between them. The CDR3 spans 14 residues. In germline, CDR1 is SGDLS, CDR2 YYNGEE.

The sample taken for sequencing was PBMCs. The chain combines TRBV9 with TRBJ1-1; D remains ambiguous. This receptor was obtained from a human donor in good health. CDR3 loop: CASSSQLESTEAFF. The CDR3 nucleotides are TGTGCCAGCAGCTCACAACTAGAAAGCACTGAAGCTTTCTTT.